This TCR beta chain was sequenced during a study of blood T cell repertoires in COVID-19 (dated by TCRdb to between 2020 and 2021). As for the study more broadly: Collaborator samples came from the United States, Italy and Spain and covered acute and convalescent phases of COVID-19. The material from the prospective study consisted of cDNA or gDNA derived from T cells, B-cell-depleted T cells, or PBMCs. Subjects who had been exposed to COVID-19, were actively infected with it, or had recovered from it provided the deeply sampled blood TCRbeta repertoires that made up the dataset. The repertoires were released in a freely available public database meant as a resource for research on the immune response to SARS-CoV-2. The samples were drawn from two sources: the first 160 participants of the ongoing ImmuneRACE study, and fewer than 1,500 subjects contributed by 6 global collaborators. Nearly every sample came with metadata listing a de-identified subject ID, COVID-19 status, age in years and sex. HLA class I and class II types, where available, came from metadata supplied by the sample provider rather than from assay-based typing. Overall study results and their limits: How much clinical and demographic metadata was included differed by source and by participant, and the metadata was provided uncurated.

Each collaborating institution followed its own protocols to collect whole blood in K2EDTA tubes. For TCRbeta analysis, collaborators shipped samples as frozen whole blood, isolated PBMCs, or DNA extracted from either of those sample types. The CDR3 starts with the cysteine, ends with the phenylalanine, and has 14 residues. Just the 42-base CDR3 DNA is kept, in frame starting at base 1. The CDR1 and CDR2 encoded by the germline V gene are SQVTM and ANQGSEA. Relative to germline, V is missing 5 bases and J is missing 2 bases, with 8 bases of the junction outside any gene match. TCRbeta CDR3 regions were amplified from genomic DNA by means of the immunoSEQ Assay, a bias-controlled multiplex PCR. Regarding the original processing steps: The number of nucleated cells in each sample was estimated from the amplification of reference gene primers within the assay. To quantify the absolute abundance of each unique TCRbeta CDR3 rearrangement, sequence reads were collapsed and filtered. For each sample, productive Simpson clonality was calculated as the square root of Simpson's diversity index over productive rearrangements. TCRdb provides this immuneACCESS table in a form limited to in-frame rearrangements. Some clones are lacking; in checked studies, under half of them reflect an unresolved V gene, and why the rest are absent is not known. V and J calls and clone size are copied from that table; D and trimming were computed from the DNA. Counted in this sample were approximately 100,000 clones; roughly 89% of them appeared once. The ten biggest clones cover 15% to 20% of the sample.

This clone was recorded a few times. Its antigen is not yet known. No much larger clonotype is one base removed from it; base qualities were not supplied. The chain joins TRBV29-1 to TRBJ2-7; TRBD1 aligns with 8 central bases. This receptor was taken from a human donor with acute or convalescent COVID-19. The donor label of this sample is uncertain. The material sequenced was peripheral blood. The CDR3 region reads CSVPYRGEPYEQYF. The base sequence is TGCAGCGTTCCCTACAGGGGGGAACCCTACGAGCAGTACTTC.